This entry concerns a single TCR beta chain. The repertoire was sequenced with immunoSEQ multiplex PCR; TCRdb's copy has only in-frame clones and lacks some. The data contain several thousand clones, about two thirds of them singletons. This record belongs to a study of lymphopenia after photon versus proton radiotherapy. V was cut by 0 bases and J by 5 bases, with 11 bases left in between. The V gene's germline CDR1 is SGHRS and CDR2 YFSETQ. This CDR3 comprises 14 residues. The rearrangement links TRBV5-1 to TRBJ1-1; D call uncertain. The receptor's source is a man older than 75 with esophageal cancer. The sequencing here drew on peripheral blood, taken from a patient treated with proton-based radiotherapy. CDR3 residues: CASSLAGDRTEAFF. In DNA, the CDR3 is TGCGCCAGCAGCTTGGCGGGAGATCGAACTGAAGCTTTCTTT.